Listed here are 4 T cell receptor beta chains from one sample, sequenced in a study of shared clonotypes between healthy human individuals. Generated by immunoSEQ multiplex PCR, the TCRdb table keeps only in-frame clones and is missing some. The sample consists of about 510,000 clones, almost 80% of them appearing once. The sequenced sample consisted of PBMCs. The receptors shown here come from a woman aged 40 to 50 in good health. Some clones in this sample may be carry-over from other donors' samples.

As for this clone: Other DNA sequences within the sample encode an identical CDR3. This CDR3 reads CASSTGETQYF. The CDR3 DNA reads TGTGCCAGTAGTACGGGCGAGACCCAGTACTTC. The chain uses TRBV19 and TRBJ2-5, with D unclear. The CDR3 covers 11 residues. Trimming pared 4 bases from V and 5 bases from J, leaving 5 bases between. Looked up from germline, CDR1 is LNHDA and CDR2 is SQIVND (reference sequence).

The chain couples TRBV5-1 to TRBJ2-5; no clear D gene. The CDR3 is 16 amino acids. V was clipped by 0 bases and J by 5 bases, with 17 bases between them. Germline V gene sequence: CDR1 SGHRS, CDR2 YFSETQ. CDR3 in DNA: TGCGCCAGCAGCTTGGACCAGGCCGTTGATCGGGAGACCCAGTACTTC. Translation: CASSLDQAVDRETQYF.

This chain links TRBV4-2 with TRBJ2-3, with TRBD2 matching 11 bases. CDR1 is LGHNA and CDR2 is YNFKEQ in the germline V gene. The ends lost 5 bases at V and 5 bases at J; junction bases unmatched: 9. This CDR3 has 16 residues. The CDR3 spells CASSYPTSGTGDTQYF. Written as DNA, the CDR3 is TGTGCCAGCAGCTACCCGACTAGCGGGACGGGAGATACGCAGTATTTT.

Only one count was recorded for this clone. The rearrangement joins TRBV9 to TRBJ2-5, with D perhaps matching TRBD1 (6 bases). The germline V gene encodes CDR1 SGDLS and CDR2 YYNGEE. V dropped 3 bases and J dropped 5 bases, with 17 bases sitting between them. The CDR3 contains 15 residues. CDR3: CASSAPGARRETQYF. CDR3 in DNA: TGTGCCAGCAGCGCCCCAGGGGCTAGGCGGGAGACCCAGTACTTC.